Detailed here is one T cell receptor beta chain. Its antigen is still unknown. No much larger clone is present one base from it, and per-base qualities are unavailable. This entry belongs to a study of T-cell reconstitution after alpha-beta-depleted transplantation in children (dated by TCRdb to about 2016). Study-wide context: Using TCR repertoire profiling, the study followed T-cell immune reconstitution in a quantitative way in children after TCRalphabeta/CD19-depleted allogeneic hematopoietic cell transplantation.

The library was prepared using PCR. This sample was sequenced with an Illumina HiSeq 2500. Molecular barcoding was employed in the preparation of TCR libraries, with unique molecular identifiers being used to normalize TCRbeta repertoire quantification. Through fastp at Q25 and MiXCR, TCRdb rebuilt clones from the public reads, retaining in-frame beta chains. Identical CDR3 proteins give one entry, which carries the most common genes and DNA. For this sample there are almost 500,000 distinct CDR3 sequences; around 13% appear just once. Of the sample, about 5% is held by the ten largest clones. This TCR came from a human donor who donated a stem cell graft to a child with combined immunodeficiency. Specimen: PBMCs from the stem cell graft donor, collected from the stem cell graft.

The CDR3 region: CASSMAPPRSEAFF. The nucleotide sequence reads as follows: TGTGCCAGCAGTATGGCCCCCCCTCGGAGTGAAGCTTTCTTT. The V gene is TRBV2 and the J gene is TRBJ1-1; a confident D gene designation cannot be given. From a lookup of the germline V gene, CDR1 and CDR2 are SNHLY and FYNNEI. At the junction V is shortened by 5 bases and J by 7 bases, with 17 bases in between. From its cysteine to its phenylalanine, the CDR3 spans 14 amino acids. Only the CDR3 DNA is retained, 42 bases long and in frame from the first base.